This T cell receptor beta chain was recovered during a study of blood T cell repertoires in COVID-19. Across the whole study: Collection of acute and convalescent COVID-19 samples took place in the United States, Italy and Spain.

In assigning cohorts, the study relied on participant-reported clinical history. Before being deemed recovered, Cohort 3 donors had two negative PCRs, clearance, or symptom resolution. Original processing notes: Nucleated cell counts were estimated from reference gene primer amplification. TCRdb's table, derived via immunoSEQ multiplex PCR, lists solely in-frame clones and lacks some. Clonal size and the V and J genes are those of that table, whereas D and trimming came from the DNA. This repertoire shows some 180,000 clones, around 83% found once; its top ten account for more than 5%. The sequenced sample consisted of PBMCs or T cells enriched from blood (not recorded which). The sequence derives from a middle-aged man who had recovered from COVID-19.

CDR3 region: CASSFGTSGDEQYF. In nucleotides, the CDR3 is TGTGCCAGCAGCTTCGGGACTAGCGGGGACGAGCAGTACTTC. The J gene is TRBJ2-7, the V gene TRBV9; 13 bases are a match to TRBD2. The germline CDR1 and CDR2 sequences are SGDLS and YYNGEE. The CDR3 has 14 amino acids. With 4 bases clipped from V and 5 bases from J, the junction kept 3 bases outside the gene matches.